This T cell receptor (beta chain) comes out of a study of T cells in localized non-small cell lung cancer. As for this clone: Antigen unknown.

Study observations and caveats: Across samples, adjacent lung featured a median around 56 of the top 100 tumor clones. Density of T cells in blood, when higher, went with longer overall survival. It remains possible that heterogeneity exists, since only one tumor region was sequenced.

Using immunoSEQ multiplex PCR, the repertoire was profiled, and TCRdb retains in-frame clones only, with some absent. The data hold roughly 86,000 clones, with 84% observed a single time. The specimen comprised peripheral blood, sampled before any cancer treatment. The source is a man aged 35 to 69 with stage I lung adenocarcinoma.

The CDR3 sequence is CASSVGDSQETQYF. In DNA form, the CDR3 reads TGCGCCAGCAGCGTTGGGGACAGCCAAGAGACCCAGTACTTC. The rearrangement uses TRBV5-1 and TRBJ2-5; 7 positions agree with TRBD1. The V gene end was trimmed by 4 bases and the J gene end by 1 base; junction bases not matched to a gene: 4. Per germline, CDR1 SGHRS and CDR2 YFSETQ. The CDR3 extends over 14 amino acids.